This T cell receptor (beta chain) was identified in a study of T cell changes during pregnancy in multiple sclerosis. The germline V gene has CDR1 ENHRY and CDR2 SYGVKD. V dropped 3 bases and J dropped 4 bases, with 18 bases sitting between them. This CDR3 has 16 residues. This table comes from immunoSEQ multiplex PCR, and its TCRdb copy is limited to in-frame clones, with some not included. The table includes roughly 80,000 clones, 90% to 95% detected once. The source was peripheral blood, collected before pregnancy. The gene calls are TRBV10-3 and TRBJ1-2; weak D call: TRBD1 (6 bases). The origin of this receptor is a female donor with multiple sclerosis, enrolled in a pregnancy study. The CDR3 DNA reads TGTGCCATCAGTGATTTATTAAACAGGGATTCCTATGGCTACACCTTC. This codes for CAISDLLNRDSYGYTF.